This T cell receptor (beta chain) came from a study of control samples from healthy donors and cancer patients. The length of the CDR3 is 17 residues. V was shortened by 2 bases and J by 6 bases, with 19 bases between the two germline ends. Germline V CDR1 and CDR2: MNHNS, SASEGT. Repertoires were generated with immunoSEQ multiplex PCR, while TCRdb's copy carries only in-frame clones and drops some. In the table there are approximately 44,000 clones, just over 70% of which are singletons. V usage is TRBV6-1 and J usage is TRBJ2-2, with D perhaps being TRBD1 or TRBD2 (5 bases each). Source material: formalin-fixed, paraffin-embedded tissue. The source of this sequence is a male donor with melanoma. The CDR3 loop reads CASSEMQGRARAGELFF. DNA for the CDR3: TGTGCCAGCAGTGAAATGCAGGGACGGGCGCGCGCCGGGGAGCTGTTTTTT.